What follows is one T cell receptor beta chain and its context. The CDR3 loop spans 14 amino acids. Trimming shortened V by 0 bases and J by 0 bases, and 5 bases separated the two germline ends. Per germline, CDR1 MNHNY and CDR2 SVGAGI (reference sequence). The data were taken from a study of T cell responses to AZD1222 COVID-19 vaccine. The protocol was immunoSEQ multiplex PCR, while the TCRdb copy is restricted to in-frame clones and leaves out a portion. Here the sample spans over 65,000 clones, roughly nine tenths being singletons. The material sequenced was peripheral blood, taken on day 0 of AZD1222 vaccination. V and J are TRBV6-6 and TRBJ1-1; no reliable D call. This receptor was obtained from an adult in good health. CDR3 protein: CASSYSEVNTEAFF. CDR3 nucleotide sequence: TGTGCCAGCAGTTACTCGGAGGTGAACACTGAAGCTTTCTTT.